These 11 T cell receptor beta chains came from one sample sequenced in a study of blood T cells in healthy people across ages. Primers used in a second PCR of roughly 7 to 12 cycles were a sample-barcoded 5' primer and a J-beta primer mix. Using its own MiXCR run on the 5' RACE reads, TCRdb lists one record per CDR3 protein. The table lists hundreds of thousands of distinct CDR3 sequences, about 30% of them singletons, with approximately 15% in the top ten. The sequenced material came from blood. These receptors originate from a woman of 80 years or more in good health.

This clonotype was found a few times. The chain links TRBV7-9 to TRBJ1-1, with 9 bases identical to TRBD1. CDR1 is SEHNR and CDR2 is FQNEAQ in the germline V gene (reference sequence). There are 14 residues in the CDR3. After removal of 5 bases from V and 4 bases from J, the junction contained 5 bases not matched to a gene. CDR3 nucleotide sequence: TGTGCCAGCAGCCCGACAGGGGGAAGCACTGAAGCTTTCTTT. Translating gives CASSPTGGSTEAFF. Variable domain in full (rest from reference TRBV7-9 and TRBJ1-1): DTGVSQNPRHKITKRGQNVTFRCDPISEHNRLYWYRQTLGQGPEFLTYFQNEAQLEKSRLLSDRFSAERPKGSFSTLEIQRTEQGDSAMYLCASSPTGGSTEAFFGQGTRLTVV.

At least ten counts were recorded for this clonotype. The V and J genes are TRBV5-1 and TRBJ2-7; D unresolved. Germline CDR1 and CDR2: SGHRS and YFSETQ. Deletions cut 3 bases from V and 4 bases from J, with 8 bases between. The CDR3 is 12 amino acids. The CDR3 sequence: CASSYVGYEQYF. CDR3 coding DNA: TGCGCCAGCAGCTATGTCGGGTACGAGCAGTACTTC.

In its sample, this clonotype was seen many times. CDR3 DNA: TGCAGTGCTGCTTCAGGGTCCTATGGCTACACCTTC. Its translation: CSAASGSYGYTF. The J gene is TRBJ1-2, the V gene TRBV20-1; TRBD1 might be the D (5 bases). V shed 5 bases and J shed 4 bases, with 11 bases lying between them. The CDR3 has 12 residues. Germline-derived CDR1 and CDR2 are DFQATT and SNEGSKA (reference sequence).

This clonotype was observed many times. The chain is built from TRBV7-2 and TRBJ2-1; 7 bases line up with TRBD1. The J segment lost 7 bases and the V segment lost 5 bases, leaving 5 bases of the junction unmatched. The germline V gene has CDR1 SGHTA and CDR2 FQGNSA. The CDR3 is 13 amino acids. The CDR3 sequence: CASSQTGWNEQFF. In nucleotides, the CDR3 is TGTGCCAGCAGCCAGACAGGGTGGAATGAGCAGTTCTTC.

This clonotype came up many times. The V call is TRBV6-5, the J call TRBJ2-3; possibly TRBD2 for D (5 bases). Trimming took off 8 bases at V and 6 bases at J, with 15 bases between the two ends. From germline, CDR1 is MNHEY and CDR2 SVGAGI. This CDR3 is built from 13 residues. CDR3 bases: TGTGCCAGCCGCTACTCGGGAAGGGATACGCAGTATTTT. Translated, it gives CASRYSGRDTQYF.

As concerns this clonotype: Possible read error: a much larger clone is one base away. No conserved phenylalanine or tryptophan ends this CDR3, so it is likely a read error. The rearrangement uses TRBV7-6 and TRBJ1-5; D unresolved. With 0 bases removed from V and 0 bases from J, the gap between germline ends came to 6 bases. Germline V gene sequence: CDR1 SGHVS, CDR2 FNYEAQ. The CDR3 is made up of 15 amino acids. The CDR3 DNA is TGTGCCAGCAGCTTAGCAACGGGTAGCAATCAGCCCCAGCATTGT. Protein: CASSLATGSNQPQHC.

In this sample, this clonotype turned up a few times. The chain carries TRBV10-2 and TRBJ2-2, with 7 bases matching TRBD1. The CDR3 length is 14 residues. Germline V gene sequence: CDR1 WSHSY, CDR2 SAAADI. Germline trimming cut 8 bases from V and 4 bases from J; bases unmatched to any gene: 7. The CDR3 here is CASLRGRSTGELFF. The CDR3 coding sequence is TGCGCCAGCTTAAGGGGGCGAAGCACCGGGGAGCTGTTTTTT.

The sample holds many counts of this clonotype. The chain employs TRBV20-1 and TRBJ2-2; no clear D. Germline lookup yields CDR1 DFQATT and CDR2 SNEGSKA (reference sequence). The CDR3 totals 15 residues. Trimming shortened V by 2 bases and J by 4 bases, and 14 bases separated the two germline ends. The CDR3 protein is CSARPAGFGTGELFF. CDR3 sequence (DNA): TGCAGTGCTAGACCCGCCGGGTTCGGCACCGGGGAGCTGTTTTTT.

At least ten counts were recorded for this clonotype. The rearrangement uses TRBV6-5 and TRBJ1-1; perhaps TRBD1 as D (5 bases). Germline V lookup: CDR1 MNHEY, CDR2 SVGAGI. Trimming pared 8 bases from V and 0 bases from J, leaving 13 bases between. There are 14 residues in the CDR3. CDR3 region: CASLGPGMNTEAFF. The DNA of the CDR3 is TGTGCCAGCTTGGGACCTGGAATGAACACTGAAGCTTTCTTT.

This clonotype has ten or more counts. V and J are TRBV2 and TRBJ2-7; D remains unclear. Looked up from germline, CDR1 is SNHLY and CDR2 is FYNNEI. V lost 5 bases and J lost 3, with 8 bases in between. The CDR3 loop spans 12 amino acids. This CDR3 is CASSITDYEQYF. The CDR3 coding sequence is TGTGCCAGCAGTATCACAGACTACGAGCAGTACTTC.

This clonotype has a count of ten or more. The CDR3 sequence is CASRQAVGYTF. The CDR3 nucleotides are TGTGCCAGCAGGCAAGCGGTTGGCTACACCTTC. The chain carries TRBV28 and TRBJ1-2; D not certain. Trimming stripped 6 bases from V and 7 bases from J, with 9 bases between. Germline lookup yields CDR1 MDHEN and CDR2 SYDVKM. This CDR3 spans 11 amino acids.